This entry concerns a single T cell receptor (beta chain). The table came from immunoSEQ multiplex PCR; TCRdb's copy has only in-frame clones and leaves some out. The sample yields around 480,000 clones, around 89% seen once. This sample stems from a study of blood T cell repertoires in COVID-19. Study background: Some COVID-19 samples were acute and others convalescent; all came from the United States, Italy and Spain.

The CDR3 is 15 amino acids. The V gene end was trimmed by 4 bases and the J gene end by 6 bases; junction bases not matched to a gene: 7. Germline lookup yields CDR1 SGHRS and CDR2 YFSETQ. Seattle patients were enrolled during active infection and followed longitudinally. The rearrangement joins TRBV5-1 to TRBJ1-1; 12 nucleotides agree with TRBD1. The source of this sequence is a woman aged 45 to 65 with COVID-19, enrolled during active disease. The sequencing sample was made of peripheral blood. This CDR3 is CASSITGQGAAEAFF. In DNA, the CDR3 is TGCGCCAGCAGCATCACGGGACAGGGGGCCGCTGAAGCTTTCTTT.